Below are 8 T cell receptor beta chains sequenced from a single sample in a study of blood T cell repertoires in COVID-19. Clones were read by immunoSEQ multiplex PCR, and TCRdb kept only the in-frame ones, dropping some. The sample lists some 530,000 clones; approximately 91% were seen once. Sequenced: PBMCs or T cells enriched from blood (not recorded which). The receptor source for this set is a woman in her sixties or seventies who had recovered from COVID-19.

The V and J genes are TRBV4-1 and TRBJ1-3, with a weak D call TRBD1 (5 bases). Looked up from germline, CDR1 is MGHRA and CDR2 is YSYEKL. The V and J ends lost 4 bases and 0 bases respectively, with 10 bases between them. CDR3 length: 15 residues. CDR3 coding DNA: TGCGCCAGCAGCCGCGGGGGGGTCTCTGGAAACACCATATATTTT. Amino acids: CASSRGGVSGNTIYF.

The chain couples TRBV2 to TRBJ2-5; tentatively, D is TRBD2 (5 bases). The CDR3 consists of 14 residues. Germline V gene lookup returns CDR1 SNHLY and CDR2 FYNNEI. Trimming took off 5 bases at V and 5 bases at J, with 15 bases between the two ends. CDR3 protein: CASSSSSGRETQYF. CDR3 DNA sequence: TGTGCCAGCAGTTCTTCCAGCGGTCGGGAGACCCAGTACTTC.

The chain employs TRBV11-2 and TRBJ2-3, with 10 bases fitting TRBD2. The CDR3 extends over 16 amino acids. Looked up from germline, CDR1 is SGHAT and CDR2 is FQNNGV. V was clipped by 4 bases and J by 6 bases; unmatched bases: 10. This CDR3 reads CASSSPSGGPIDTQYF. CDR3 bases: TGTGCCAGCAGCTCCCCTAGCGGGGGCCCCATTGATACGCAGTATTTT. Supplemented by reference TRBV11-2 and TRBJ2-3, the full variable domain reads EAGVAQSPRYKIIEKRQSVAFWCNPISGHATLYWYQQILGQGPKLLIQFQNNGVVDDSQLPKDRFSAERLKGVDSTLKIQPAKLEDSAVYLCASSSPSGGPIDTQYFGPGTRLTVL.

This clone was observed a handful of times. The gene calls are TRBV5-4 and TRBJ1-6; TRBD1 agrees at 11 bases. Unmatched junction bases numbered 3, after V lost 5 bases and J lost 8 bases. The CDR3 length is 14 residues. Germline V CDR1 and CDR2: SGHNT, YYREEE (reference sequence). The CDR3: CASSKGQGDSPLHF. CDR3 DNA sequence: TGTGCCAGCAGTAAGGGACAGGGGGATTCACCCCTCCACTTT.

The rearrangement joins TRBV29-1 to TRBJ1-1; D is unresolved. Trimming removed 5 bases at V and 0 bases at J, with 10 bases between. CDR1 and CDR2 (germline): SQVTM, ANQGSEA. There are 13 residues in the CDR3. The CDR3 DNA reads as TGCAGCGTTAAACAGAGTCTGAACACTGAAGCTTTCTTT. It translates to CSVKQSLNTEAFF.

The chain combines TRBV2 with TRBJ2-5; 8 bases agree with TRBD1. This CDR3 contains 15 residues. V shed 8 bases, J shed 2 bases, and the junction held 10 bases outside the gene matches. Germline V gene lookup returns CDR1 SNHLY and CDR2 FYNNEI. The CDR3 loop is CASRSGGVGQETQYF. The DNA for the CDR3 is TGTGCCAGCCGATCAGGGGGCGTCGGTCAAGAGACCCAGTACTTC.

The chain joins TRBV27 to TRBJ1-1, with D hard to call. The CDR3 spans 14 residues. Per germline, CDR1 MNHEY and CDR2 SMNVEV (reference sequence). V was clipped by 4 bases and J by 4 bases, with 13 bases between them. CDR3 bases: TGTGCCAGCAGTTCCATCGGTTATAGCACTGAAGCTTTCTTT. Its protein is CASSSIGYSTEAFF.

This clone was picked up one time. The chain has TRBV5-4 and TRBJ1-1, with 7 bases matching TRBD1. V lost 2 bases to trimming and J lost 1 base; unmatched junction nucleotides: 2. CDR1 SGHNT and CDR2 YYREEE come from the germline V gene (reference sequence). The CDR3 contains 14 residues. CDR3 nucleotides: TGTGCCAGCAGCTTAGAGGGGGCGAACACTGAAGCTTTCTTT. Translating gives CASSLEGANTEAFF.